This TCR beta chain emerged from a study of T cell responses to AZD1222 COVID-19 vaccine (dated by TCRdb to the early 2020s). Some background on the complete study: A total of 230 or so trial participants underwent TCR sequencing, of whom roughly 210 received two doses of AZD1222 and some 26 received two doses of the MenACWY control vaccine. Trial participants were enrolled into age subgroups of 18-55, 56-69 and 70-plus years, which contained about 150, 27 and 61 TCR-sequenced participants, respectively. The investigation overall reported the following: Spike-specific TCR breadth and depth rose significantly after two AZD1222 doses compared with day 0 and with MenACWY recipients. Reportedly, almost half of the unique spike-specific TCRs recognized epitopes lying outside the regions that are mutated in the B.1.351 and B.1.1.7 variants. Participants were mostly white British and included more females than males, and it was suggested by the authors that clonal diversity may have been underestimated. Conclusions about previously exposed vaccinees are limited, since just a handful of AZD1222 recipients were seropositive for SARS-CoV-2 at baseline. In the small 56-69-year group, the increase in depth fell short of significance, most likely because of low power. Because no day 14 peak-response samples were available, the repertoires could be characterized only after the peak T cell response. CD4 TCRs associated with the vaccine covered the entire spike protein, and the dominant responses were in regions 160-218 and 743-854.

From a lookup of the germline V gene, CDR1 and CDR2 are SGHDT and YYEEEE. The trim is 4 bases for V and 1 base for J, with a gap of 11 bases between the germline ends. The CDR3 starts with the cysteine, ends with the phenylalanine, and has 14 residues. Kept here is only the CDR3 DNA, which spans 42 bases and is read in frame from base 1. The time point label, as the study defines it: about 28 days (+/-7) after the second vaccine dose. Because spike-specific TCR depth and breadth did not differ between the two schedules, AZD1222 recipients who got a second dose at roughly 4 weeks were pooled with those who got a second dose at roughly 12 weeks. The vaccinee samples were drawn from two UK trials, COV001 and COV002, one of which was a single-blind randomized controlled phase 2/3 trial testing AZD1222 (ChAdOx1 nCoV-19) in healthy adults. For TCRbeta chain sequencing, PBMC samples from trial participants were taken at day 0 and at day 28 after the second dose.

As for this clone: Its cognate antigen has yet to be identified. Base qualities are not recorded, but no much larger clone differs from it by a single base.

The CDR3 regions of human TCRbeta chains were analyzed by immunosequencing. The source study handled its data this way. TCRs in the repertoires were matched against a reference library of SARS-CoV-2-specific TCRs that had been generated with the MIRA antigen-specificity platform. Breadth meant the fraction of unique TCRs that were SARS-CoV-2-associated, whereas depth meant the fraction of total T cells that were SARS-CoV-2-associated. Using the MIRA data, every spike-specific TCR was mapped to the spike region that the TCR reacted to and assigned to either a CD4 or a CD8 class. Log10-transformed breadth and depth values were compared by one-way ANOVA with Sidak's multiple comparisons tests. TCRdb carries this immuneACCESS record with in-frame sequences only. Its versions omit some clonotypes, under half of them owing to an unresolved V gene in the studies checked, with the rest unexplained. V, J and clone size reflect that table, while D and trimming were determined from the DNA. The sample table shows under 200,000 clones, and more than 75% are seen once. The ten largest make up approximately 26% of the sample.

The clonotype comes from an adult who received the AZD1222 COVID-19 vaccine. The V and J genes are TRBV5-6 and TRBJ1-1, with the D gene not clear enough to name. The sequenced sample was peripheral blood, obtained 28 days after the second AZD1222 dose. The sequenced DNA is TGTGCCAGCAGCACCCCCTTAGGGAACACTGAAGCTTTCTTT. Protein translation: CASSTPLGNTEAFF.